Below are 19 T cell receptor beta chains sequenced from a single sample in a study of cytotoxic CD8 clonotypes in ibrutinib-treated CLL. Repertoires were generated with immunoSEQ multiplex PCR, while TCRdb's copy carries only in-frame clones and drops some. The sample includes tens of thousands of clones, roughly 69% of them seen just once. This specimen was PBMCs, taken at disease progression, from a patient treated with ibrutinib. These receptors were obtained from a human donor with chronic lymphocytic leukemia.

This clone has only one observation. The chain employs TRBV5-4 and TRBJ2-7; D is uncertain. CDR3 length equals 12 residues. With 4 bases removed from V and 7 bases from J, the gap between germline ends came to 12 bases. The germline gives CDR1 SGHNT, CDR2 YYREEE (reference sequence). Here the CDR3 reads CASSPDSLEQYF. In DNA, the CDR3 is TGTGCCAGCAGCCCCGATTCCTTAGAGCAGTACTTC.

V is TRBV7-8 and J is TRBJ2-7; 10 nucleotides match TRBD1. The CDR3 consists of 16 residues. V dropped 5 bases and J dropped 2; count of bases not matched to a gene: 9. Per the germline V gene, CDR1 is SGHVS and CDR2 is FQNEAQ. CDR3 bases: TGTGCCAGCAGCCTAACCGGACAGGGGGGGGCCTACGAGCAGTACTTC. Translation gives CASSLTGQGGAYEQYF.

J is TRBJ2-3 and V is TRBV7-2, with 9 bases matching TRBD2. CDR1 is SGHTA and CDR2 is FQGNSA in the germline V gene. The CDR3 is made up of 15 amino acids. Trimming cost V 3 bases and J 3 bases; bases outside gene matches: 4. The chain's CDR3 is CASSFSGGPTDTQYF. CDR3 bases: TGTGCCAGCAGCTTTAGCGGGGGTCCGACAGATACGCAGTATTTT. The entire variable domain, with the rest obtained from reference TRBV7-2 and TRBJ2-3, is as follows: GAGVSQSPSNKVTEKGKDVELRCDPISGHTALYWYRQSLGQGLEFLIYFQGNSAPDKSGLPSDRFSAERTGGSVSTLTIQRTQQEDSAVYLCASSFSGGPTDTQYFGPGTRLTVL.

This clone appeared a few times. The chain recombines TRBV25-1 with TRBJ2-3; D is unresolved. Germline V gives CDR1 MGHDK, CDR2 SYGVNS. The CDR3 consists of 13 residues. Between the trimmed V and J ends, which lost 0 bases and 6 bases, there was a span of 7 bases. The CDR3 loop is CASSEYGADTQYF. CDR3 nucleotides: TGTGCCAGCAGTGAATATGGTGCGGATACGCAGTATTTT.

This chain links TRBV19 with TRBJ1-5, with 9 bases matching TRBD1. V dropped 6 bases and J dropped 6; count of bases not matched to a gene: 9. The CDR3 loop spans 15 amino acids. Germline V gene sequence: CDR1 LNHDA, CDR2 SQIVND (reference sequence). CDR3 sequence: CASSTTGGKGQPQHF. CDR3 in DNA: TGTGCCAGTAGCACGACAGGGGGAAAGGGTCAGCCCCAGCATTTT.

The V and J genes are TRBV5-4 and TRBJ2-1; D gene unclear. CDR1 and CDR2 from the germline V gene are SGHNT and YYREEE (reference sequence). With 5 bases removed from V and 8 bases from J, the gap between germline ends came to 8 bases. This CDR3 has 11 amino acids. CDR3 nucleotide sequence: TGTGCCAGCAGACGGGCGGATGAGCAGTTCTTC. It is translated as CASRRADEQFF.

The chain employs TRBV25-1 and TRBJ1-2; 9 nucleotides match TRBD1. Germline CDR1 reads MGHDK; CDR2 reads SYGVNS. This CDR3 has 15 amino acids. With V trimmed by 3 bases and J by 4 bases, 6 bases remained unmatched. The CDR3 region has the DNA TGTGCCAGCAGTGACACAGGGGGCAGCGGCTATGGCTACACCTTC. Translated, it gives CASSDTGGSGYGYTF.

V gene TRBV18 combines with J gene TRBJ2-3; 11 nucleotides match TRBD2. The junction had 6 bases not matched to a gene; V was cut back by 6 bases and J by 4 bases. Germline V lookup: CDR1 KGHSH, CDR2 LQKENI. The CDR3 is 15 amino acids. The DNA of the CDR3 is TGTGCCAGCTCTCCGACTAGCGGGGTGGCAGATACGCAGTATTTT. Translated, it gives CASSPTSGVADTQYF.

The V gene is TRBV9, the J gene TRBJ1-1; no clear D. V lost 0 bases and J 4 bases, leaving 7 bases between the germline ends. There are 13 residues in the CDR3. The germline gives CDR1 SGDLS, CDR2 YYNGEE. CDR3 bases: TGTGCCAGCAGCGTAGAAGACATCACTGAAGCTTTCTTT. It translates to CASSVEDITEAFF.

V is TRBV7-6 and J is TRBJ2-2; perhaps TRBD2 as D (6 bases). V was clipped by 4 bases and J by 3 bases, with 12 bases between them. Germline V gene data show CDR1 as SGHVS and CDR2 as FNYEAQ. The CDR3 is made up of 15 amino acids. The CDR3 DNA follows: TGTGCCAGCAGCTCGGGACTTTTTTACACCGGGGAGCTGTTTTTT. Translated, it gives CASSSGLFYTGELFF.

The chain is built from TRBV5-6 and TRBJ2-3; D call uncertain. V was pared by 0 bases and J by 2 bases, with 4 bases between. Germline CDR1 SGHDT, CDR2 YYEEEE. The CDR3 runs 13 residues. This CDR3 reads CASSLGFTDTQYF. The CDR3 DNA sequence: TGTGCCAGCAGCTTGGGTTTCACAGATACGCAGTATTTT.

This clone was observed a single time. J is TRBJ2-1 and V is TRBV4-2; 8 bases align to TRBD2. This CDR3 is 14 amino acids long. Germline CDR1 and CDR2: LGHNA and YNFKEQ. Unmatched junction bases numbered 5, after V lost 0 bases and J lost 10 bases. This CDR3 is CASSQEGQRGEQFF. CDR3 bases: TGTGCCAGCAGCCAAGAAGGGCAGCGGGGGGAGCAGTTCTTC.

The rearrangement joins TRBV7-3 to TRBJ2-7; D might be TRBD2 (6 bases). V dropped 0 bases and J dropped 2 bases, with 11 bases sitting between them. This CDR3 has 15 residues. CDR1 and CDR2 from the germline V gene are SGHTA and FQGTGA. For the CDR3, the DNA is TGTGCCAGCAGCTTAACCTCGGGAGTTCCCTACGAGCAGTACTTC. It translates to CASSLTSGVPYEQYF.

This chain joins TRBV29-1 and TRBJ2-4; a possible D gene is TRBD2 (5 bases). CDR1 is SQVTM and CDR2 is ANQGSEA in the germline V gene. Deletions cut 3 bases from V and 8 bases from J, with 8 bases between. This CDR3 region has 11 residues. The CDR3 region is CSVDPGDIQYF. The CDR3 DNA follows: TGCAGCGTTGACCCCGGGGACATTCAGTACTTC.

This sequence joins TRBV6-5 and TRBJ1-3; D not resolved. Germline V lookup: CDR1 MNHEY, CDR2 SVGAGI. Trimming cost V 0 bases and J 3 bases, with 6 bases left between them. The CDR3 totals 14 residues. CDR3 nucleotide sequence: TGTGCCAGCAGTTACTCGACGGTTGGAAACACCATATATTTT. It translates to CASSYSTVGNTIYF.

In its sample, this clone was seen a few times. The chain links TRBV7-9 to TRBJ2-1, with 14 bases identical to TRBD2. Germline assignment: CDR1 SEHNR and CDR2 FQNEAQ (reference sequence). The CDR3 has 16 residues. The junction had 5 bases not matched to a gene; V was cut back by 5 bases and J by 5 bases. This CDR3 reads CASSLPGLAGDNEQFF. The CDR3 nucleotides are TGTGCCAGCAGCCTACCGGGACTAGCGGGGGACAATGAGCAGTTCTTC.

In this sample, this clone turned up once. The chain has TRBV5-1 and TRBJ2-3; 12 nucleotides align to TRBD2. V dropped 1 base and J dropped 6; count of bases not matched to a gene: 9. Germline-derived CDR1 and CDR2 are SGHRS and YFSETQ. This CDR3 is 17 amino acids long. The DNA of the CDR3 is TGCGCCAGCAGCTTGATCGCTAGCGGGGGGGCAGGCGATACGCAGTATTTT. This gives the protein CASSLIASGGAGDTQYF. Using reference TRBV5-1 and TRBJ2-3 for the parts outside the CDR3, the full variable domain is KAGVTQTPRYLIKTRGQQVTLSCSPISGHRSVSWYQQTPGQGLQFLFEYFSETQRNKGNFPGRFSGRQFSNSRSEMNVSTLELGDSALYLCASSLIASGGAGDTQYFGPGTRLTVL.

The V and J genes are TRBV27 and TRBJ1-1; no clear D. V lost 2 bases and J 4 bases, leaving 11 bases between the germline ends. Germline CDR1 MNHEY, CDR2 SMNVEV (reference sequence). The CDR3 consists of 14 residues. The CDR3 DNA reads TGTGCCAGCAGTTTACGCAGGTCAGGCACTGAAGCTTTCTTT. As protein: CASSLRRSGTEAFF.

CDR3 protein: CASSVGSRALAQETQYF. The CDR3 DNA reads as TGTGCCAGCAGCGTAGGTAGCAGGGCTCTAGCTCAGGAGACCCAGTACTTC. The J gene is TRBJ2-5, the V gene TRBV9, with D possibly called TRBD1 or TRBD2 (5 bases each). Germline CDR1 is SGDLS and CDR2 is YYNGEE. CDR3 size: 17 residues. The V end lost 0 bases, the J end lost 5 bases, and 20 bases lay between the germline ends.